This T cell receptor (beta chain) emerged from a study of vaccination and CD4 T cells after COVID-19. Regarding this clonotype: What it binds is not known. A junction boundary mismatches the germline segment, possibly from a read error.

The Oncomine TCR Beta short-read assay was applied to DNA of cultured CD4+ T cells. TCRdb used MiXCR to reprocess the PCR reads, holding one entry per CDR3 protein. The sample shows roughly 8,000 distinct CDR3 sequences, 45% to 55% of them seen only once. This CDR3 comprises 18 residues. Germline CDR1 and CDR2: SGHNT and YYREEE (reference sequence). Stated treatment: 10-day PBMC culture with coronavirus spike peptide pools or control peptides (ViraFEST assay). What was sequenced was CD4+ T cells from blood, cultured in vitro. This chain uses TRBV5-4 with TRBJ2-2; TRBD1 matches at 9 bases. The sequence came from a human donor who had recovered from COVID-19. This CDR3 is CASSQKGQGVVGTEELFF. CDR3 nucleotides: TGTGCCAGCAGCCAAAAGGGACAGGGAGTAGTAGGCACCGAGGAGCTGTTTTTT.